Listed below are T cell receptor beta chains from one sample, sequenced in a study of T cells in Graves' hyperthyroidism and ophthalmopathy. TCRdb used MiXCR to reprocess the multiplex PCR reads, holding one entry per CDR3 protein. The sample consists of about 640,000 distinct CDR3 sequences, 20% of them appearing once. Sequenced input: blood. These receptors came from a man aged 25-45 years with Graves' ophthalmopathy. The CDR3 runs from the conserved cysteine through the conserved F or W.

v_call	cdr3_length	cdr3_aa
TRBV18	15	CASSPGREGHNEQFF
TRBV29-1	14	CSVEALAGEREQYF
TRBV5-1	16	CASSLPGTGAPNEQFF
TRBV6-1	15	CATDPYSGRAQTQYF
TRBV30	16	CAGNPGAFGKYDEQFF
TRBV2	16	CASSEAPIGVTGELFF
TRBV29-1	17	CSVERRGQGKNTGELFF
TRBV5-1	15	CASRSGTGGTDTQYF
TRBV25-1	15	CASSGSGRGADTQYF
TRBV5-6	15	CAGSLDGGGIDTQYF
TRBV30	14	CAWSLGVTYNEQFF